This record concerns one TCR beta chain sequence. Antigen: not known. At the DNA level, this CDR3 is encoded by other sequences in the same sample as well. These data originate in a study of cytomegalovirus exposure and HLA in healthy donors. Study-wide points: Earlier analysis yielded a pattern in which most TCR beta V segments were productive about 90% or about 30% of the time.

Primers included in the PCR were 60 Vbeta and 13 Jbeta primers. TCRdb's copy holds only in-frame clones and misses some; the assay was immunoSEQ multiplex PCR. The sample carries approximately 240,000 clones, around 88% recorded once. The source material was PBMCs. The clonotype comes from a woman aged 18-29 years in good health and CMV-seronegative.

The CDR3 DNA follows: TGTGCCAGCAGCTTAAAGAGAGGGGGCAATGAGCAGTTCTTC. It codes for CASSLKRGGNEQFF. The chain employs TRBV5-4 and TRBJ2-1, with D possibly TRBD1 on 6 matching bases. Deletions cut 2 bases from V and 6 bases from J, with 12 bases between. CDR1 and CDR2 from the germline V gene are SGHNT and YYREEE (reference sequence). This CDR3 has 14 residues. The full variable domain, with the rest looked up from reference TRBV5-4 and TRBJ2-1, is ETGVTQSPTHLIKTRGQQVTLRCSSQSGHNTVSWYQQALGQGPQFIFQYYREEENGRGNFPPRFSGLQFPNYSSELNVNALELDDSALYLCASSLKRGGNEQFFGPGTRLTVL.